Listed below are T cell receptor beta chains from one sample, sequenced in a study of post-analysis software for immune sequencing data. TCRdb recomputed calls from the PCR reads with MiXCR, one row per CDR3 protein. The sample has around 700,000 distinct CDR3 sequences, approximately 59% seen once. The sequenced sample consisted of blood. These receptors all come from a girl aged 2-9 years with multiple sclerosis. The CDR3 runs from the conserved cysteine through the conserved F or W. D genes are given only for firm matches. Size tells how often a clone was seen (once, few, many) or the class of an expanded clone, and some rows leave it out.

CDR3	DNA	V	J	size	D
CASSREEGYEQYF	TGTGCCAGCAGCCGGGAGGAAGGTTACGAGCAGTACTTC	TRBV6-6	TRBJ2-7	.	TRBD2
CASSLVGGGAPWTYNEQFF	TGTGCCAGCAGCTTAGTAGGCGGGGGGGCCCCATGGACCTACAATGAGCAGTTCTTC	TRBV11-2	TRBJ2-1	few	TRBD2
CASSPGTGIYQPQHF	TGTGCCAGCAGTCCCGGGACAGGGATTTATCAGCCCCAGCATTTT	TRBV27	TRBJ1-5	.	TRBD1
CAIRVAGEGDTQYF	TGTGCCATCAGAGTAGCGGGAGAGGGGGATACGCAGTATTTT	TRBV10-3	TRBJ2-3	.	TRBD2
CASSQDPDSGAFHEQYF	TGTGCCAGCAGCCAAGATCCCGACTCCGGAGCTTTCCACGAGCAGTACTTC	TRBV4-2	TRBJ2-7	few	.
CASNKLSELAVQYF	TGTGCCAGCAACAAACTTTCTGAATTAGCCGTGCAGTACTTC	TRBV27	TRBJ2-7	few	.
CASSEVASSAGLAGPSSYNEQFF	TGTGCCAGCAGTGAAGTCGCTAGTAGCGCGGGACTAGCGGGGCCGAGCTCCTACAATGAGCAGTTCTTC	TRBV2	TRBJ2-1	.	TRBD2
CAISELFAGTDKETRYF	TGTGCCATCAGTGAGTTGTTCGCGGGGACTGACAAAGAGACCCGGTACTTC	TRBV10-3	TRBJ2-5	.	.
CSARQQETQYF	TGCAGTGCTAGACAACAAGAGACCCAGTACTTC	TRBV20-1	TRBJ2-5	.	.
CASSLTGAPNTEAFF	TGCGCCAGCAGCTTGACGGGGGCCCCGAACACTGAAGCTTTCTTT	TRBV5-1	TRBJ1-1	.	.
CASSSVGQLNYEQYF	TGTGCCAGCAGCTCAGTCGGACAGTTAAACTACGAGCAGTACTTC	TRBV6-6	TRBJ2-7	.	.
CASSDDSRQETQYF	TGCGCCAGCAGCGACGACAGTAGACAAGAGACCCAGTACTTC	TRBV10-1	TRBJ2-5	few	.
CASTNRDRGTGANVLTF	TGTGCCAGCACCAACCGGGACAGGGGAACTGGGGCCAACGTCCTGACTTTC	TRBV11-2	TRBJ2-6	.	TRBD1
CASKLQGDSTDTQYF	TGTGCCAGCAAGCTACAGGGGGATAGCACAGATACGCAGTATTTT	TRBV12-3/TRBV12-4	TRBJ2-3	few	TRBD1
CASSIAREQYF	TGCGCCAGCAGTATTGCTCGGGAGCAGTACTTC	TRBV5-1	TRBJ2-5	few	.
CASSKTAGGRSRHQETQYF	TGTGCCAGCAGCAAAACCGCGGGCGGGAGGAGTAGGCACCAAGAGACCCAGTACTTC	TRBV21-1	TRBJ2-5	.	.
CASSSPTNGYTF	TGTGCCAGCAGCTCACCCACAAATGGCTACACCTTC	TRBV7-2	TRBJ1-2	.	.
CSVAGGRDEQYF	TGCAGCGTTGCGGGGGGCAGGGACGAGCAGTACTTC	TRBV29-1	TRBJ2-7	few	.
CASSPAWAWSTEAFF	TGTGCCAGCAGCCCAGCCTGGGCGTGGAGCACTGAAGCTTTCTTT	TRBV7-2	TRBJ1-1	once	.
CASSLGLAGKVEQFF	TGCGCCAGCAGCTTGGGGCTAGCGGGAAAGGTAGAGCAGTTCTTC	TRBV5-1	TRBJ2-1	once	TRBD2
CASSPRLAGVPDTQYF	TGTGCCAGCAGCCCCCGACTAGCGGGAGTCCCAGATACGCAGTATTTT	TRBV7-3	TRBJ2-3	few	TRBD2
CAISESKEDQYF	TGTGCCATCAGTGAGTCTAAGGAGGATCAGTACTTC	TRBV10-3	TRBJ2-7	few	.
CSVHRDRGSEQFF	TGCAGCGTTCACCGGGACAGGGGTAGTGAGCAGTTCTTC	TRBV29-1	TRBJ2-1	few	TRBD1